The 18 T cell receptor beta chains below all came from one sample that was sequenced in a study of shared clonotypes between healthy human individuals. Data came from immunoSEQ multiplex PCR; TCRdb stores just in-frame clones and leaves some out. The sample records about 490,000 clones, 65% to 80% being singletons. Sequences were obtained from PBMCs. These receptors all come from a woman aged 40-49 years in good health. Some clones in this sample may be carry-over from other donors' samples.

This chain links TRBV20-1 with TRBJ1-2; D is uncertain. Germline CDR1 DFQATT, CDR2 SNEGSKA (reference sequence). This CDR3 contains 11 residues. Trimming stripped 3 bases from V and 2 bases from J, with 4 bases between. The CDR3 is CSASDNYGYTF. The CDR3 DNA is TGCAGTGCTAGTGACAACTATGGCTACACCTTC.

This chain connects TRBV4-2 to TRBJ2-3, with 12 bases fitting TRBD2. The CDR3 is 16 amino acids. Looked up from germline, CDR1 is LGHNA and CDR2 is YNFKEQ. With V trimmed by 2 bases and J by 4 bases, 4 bases remained unmatched. The CDR3 reads CASSQLAGGGADTQYF. In DNA, the CDR3 is TGTGCCAGCAGCCAACTAGCGGGAGGGGGAGCAGATACGCAGTATTTT.

The chain couples TRBV5-6 to TRBJ2-1; D gene uncertain. Per germline, CDR1 SGHDT and CDR2 YYEEEE. V lost 0 bases to trimming and J lost 7 bases, with 8 bases between them. This CDR3 spans 13 amino acids. CDR3 DNA: TGTGCCAGCAGCTTGGTGTTTCAGAATGAGCAGTTCTTC. It is translated as CASSLVFQNEQFF.

The rearrangement joins TRBV18 to TRBJ2-3, with D perhaps TRBD2 (6 bases). Germline lookup yields CDR1 KGHSH and CDR2 LQKENI. The CDR3 is made up of 15 amino acids. The V gene lost 3 bases and the J gene lost 4 bases, with 14 bases spanning the gap. CDR3 amino acids: CASSPSGLAADTQYF. CDR3 DNA: TGTGCCAGCTCACCCTCGGGACTTGCGGCAGATACGCAGTATTTT.

The CDR3 here is CASSPTFPGQGARSEQYF. In DNA, the CDR3 is TGTGCCAGCAGCCCTACCTTCCCGGGACAGGGGGCTCGGTCCGAGCAGTACTTC. This sequence joins TRBV7-2 and TRBJ2-7; 12 nucleotides match TRBD1. V gave up 5 bases and J gave up 6 bases; unmatched junction bases: 17. The CDR3 is 18 amino acids. Germline loops: CDR1 SGHTA, CDR2 FQGNSA.

The J gene is TRBJ1-5, the V gene TRBV2; a weak D match, TRBD1 (6 bases). The CDR3 is made up of 13 amino acids. V lost 6 bases and J 6 bases, leaving 12 bases between the germline ends. Looked up from germline, CDR1 is SNHLY and CDR2 is FYNNEI. For the CDR3, the DNA is TGTGCCAGCAGGGCAGGGGTGGGTCAGCCCCAGCATTTT. Translation: CASRAGVGQPQHF.

In the case of this clone: This could be a read error, since a much larger clone is one nucleotide away. The sample holds other DNA sequences that translate to the same CDR3. The V gene is TRBV10-3, the J gene TRBJ1-5; tentatively, D is TRBD1 (6 bases). Trimming shortened V by 9 bases and J by 5 bases, and 14 bases separated the two germline ends. CDR1 and CDR2 (germline): ENHRY, SYGVKD. CDR3 length equals 13 residues. The CDR3 bases are TGTGCCATTAGCCCGGACAGTGATCAGCCCCAGCATTTT. This encodes CAISPDSDQPQHF.

The chain is built from TRBV7-3 and TRBJ2-2; 11 nucleotides align to TRBD2. This CDR3 region has 15 residues. The ends lost 5 bases at V and 4 bases at J; junction bases unmatched: 3. The V gene's germline CDR1 is SGHTA and CDR2 FQGTGA. CDR3 residues: CASSPLAGVTGELFF. The CDR3 DNA reads TGTGCCAGCAGCCCACTAGCGGGAGTCACCGGGGAGCTGTTTTTT.

The chain combines TRBV29-1 with TRBJ2-3; D unresolved. Germline loops: CDR1 SQVTM, CDR2 ANQGSEA. CDR3 length: 13 amino acids. V lost 5 bases and J 2 bases, leaving 11 bases between the germline ends. CDR3 sequence reads: CSVFGPATDTQYF. The CDR3 DNA follows: TGCAGCGTTTTCGGGCCCGCCACAGATACGCAGTATTTT.

This chain connects TRBV5-4 to TRBJ1-2; D might be TRBD1 (5 bases). The CDR3 consists of 17 residues. CDR1 is SGHNT, CDR2 YYREEE, per germline (reference sequence). Trimming removed 0 bases at V and 8 bases at J, with 23 bases between. In nucleotides, the CDR3 is TGTGCCAGCAGCTTGGTCGGCCTTTTGAGCCCCCAGGGCGGCTACACCTTC. It translates to CASSLVGLLSPQGGYTF.

The chain links TRBV6-5 to TRBJ2-3; 8 nucleotides line up with TRBD2. CDR3 length equals 16 residues. The junction had 10 bases not matched to a gene; V was cut back by 3 bases and J by 5 bases. CDR1 is MNHEY and CDR2 is SVGAGI in the germline V gene. The CDR3 region is CASSYLAGGLGDTQYF. The CDR3 DNA follows: TGTGCCAGCAGTTATCTGGCGGGAGGCCTGGGAGATACGCAGTATTTT.

The chain uses TRBV7-9 and TRBJ2-5; 9 bases are a match to TRBD1. Germline assignment: CDR1 SEHNR and CDR2 FQNEAQ (reference sequence). The V and J ends lost 5 bases and 5 bases, in that order; junction bases with no gene match: 9. CDR3 length equals 15 residues. CDR3 loop: CASSTRDRVLETQYF. DNA of the CDR3: TGTGCCAGCAGCACCCGGGACAGGGTTTTGGAGACCCAGTACTTC.

The chain combines TRBV28 with TRBJ1-3, with no clear D. The V gene lost 4 bases and the J gene lost 0 bases, with 16 bases spanning the gap. This CDR3 spans 17 amino acids. CDR1 is MDHEN and CDR2 is SYDVKM in the germline V gene. CDR3 nucleotide sequence: TGTGCCAGCAGTTCCCCAGTTGCCATATTCTCTGGAAACACCATATATTTT. The encoded protein is CASSSPVAIFSGNTIYF.

The V gene is TRBV7-3, the J gene TRBJ2-1; unclear D gene. Per germline, CDR1 SGHTA and CDR2 FQGTGA. V gave up 8 bases and J gave up 3 bases, with 14 bases separating them. This CDR3 spans 14 amino acids. The CDR3 reads CASSRESSYNEQFF. The CDR3 region has the DNA TGTGCCAGCTCGAGAGAATCGAGCTACAATGAGCAGTTCTTC.

The chain combines TRBV19 with TRBJ1-5, with TRBD1 matching over 8 bases. The CDR3 has 15 residues. The germline V gene encodes CDR1 LNHDA and CDR2 SQIVND (reference sequence). J lost 7 bases, V lost 6 bases, and 11 bases had no gene match. The CDR3: CASRGQAFDGQPQHF. The CDR3 DNA is TGTGCCAGTAGGGGACAGGCGTTCGACGGACAGCCCCAGCATTTT.

The rearrangement uses TRBV7-9 and TRBJ2-7; 7 positions agree with TRBD1. This CDR3 is 13 amino acids long. Germline V gene lookup returns CDR1 SEHNR and CDR2 FQNEAQ (reference sequence). J gave up 3 bases and V 5 bases, and 4 bases lay outside the gene matches. CDR3 bases: TGTGCCAGCAGCGCCCGGGACAGCTACGAGCAGTACTTC. Protein: CASSARDSYEQYF. The entire variable domain, with the rest obtained from reference TRBV7-9 and TRBJ2-7, is as follows: DTGVSQNPRHKITKRGQNVTFRCDPISEHNRLYWYRQTLGQGPEFLTYFQNEAQLEKSRLLSDRFSAERPKGSFSTLEIQRTEQGDSAMYLCASSARDSYEQYFGPGTRLTVT.

Turning to this clone: One junction end does not reproduce the germline sequence, and a read error may be involved. The V call is TRBV19, the J call TRBJ2-1, with D tentatively TRBD1 (6 bases). Looked up from germline, CDR1 is LNHDA and CDR2 is SQIVND (reference sequence). The CDR3 is 11 amino acids. The CDR3 DNA follows: TGTGCCAGCAGCAGGGGCGGAACTCCAATCTTC. Its protein is CASSRGGTPIF.

The CDR3 nucleotides are TGTGCCAGCAGCGTAGCTGGGTCGGCCCAGTACTTC. Translation gives CASSVAGSAQYF. The J gene is TRBJ2-5, the V gene TRBV9; D is unresolved. Germline V gene data show CDR1 as SGDLS and CDR2 as YYNGEE. CDR3 length: 12 residues. Trimming pared 0 bases from V and 9 bases from J, leaving 9 bases between.